The present T cell receptor (beta chain) was sequenced within a study of Ad26.COV2.S vaccination and SARS-CoV-2 variants. Study-level points and caveats: Vaccine recipients surpassed placebo recipients in spike-specific TCR breadth.

Germline V CDR1 and CDR2: SGDLS, YYNGEE. This CDR3 comprises 15 residues. Trimming took 3 bases from V and 1 from J, leaving 13 bases between them. Sequencing used immunoSEQ multiplex PCR; TCRdb keeps in-frame clones, though not all of them. The table records about 370,000 clones, 70% to 90% of them present only once. This clone was counted once. Its antigen remains unknown. Treatment specified: over 15 received Ad26.COV2.S at low or high dose, single or two shots; roughly five received placebo; per-sample allocation not given. Following the first vaccine or placebo injection, samples were taken on day 63.

The source is a person aged 18-60 years who received the Ad26.COV2.S COVID-19 vaccine or a placebo. The rearrangement joins TRBV9 to TRBJ1-1, with D hard to call. Specimen: peripheral blood, collected in a trial of Ad26.COV2.S vaccine versus placebo. The CDR3 nucleotides are TGTGCCAGCAGCGGGGGAGGGCCCTCGAACACTGAAGCTTTCTTT. Its translation is CASSGGGPSNTEAFF.